Given below is one T cell receptor (beta chain) in context. The data originate from a study of Ad26.COV2.S vaccination and SARS-CoV-2 variants. Only in-frame clones appear in the TCRdb table, and some are missing; sequencing was by immunoSEQ multiplex PCR. This table holds 300,000 to 400,000 clones, around 84% found once. Germline V gene sequence: CDR1 LGHNA, CDR2 YSLEER. V trimming: 5 bases; J trimming: 2 bases; junction bases outside the gene matches: 7. The CDR3 totals 17 residues. Treatment: about 20 received Ad26.COV2.S at low or high dose, single or two shots; about 5 received placebo; per-sample allocation not given. The samples date from day 63 after the first vaccine or placebo injection.

Sequences were derived from peripheral blood, sampled in a trial of Ad26.COV2.S vaccine versus placebo. V gene TRBV4-3 combines with J gene TRBJ2-5; 14 nucleotides agree with TRBD2. The receptor was derived from a person between 18 and 65 years old who received the Ad26.COV2.S COVID-19 vaccine or a placebo. As DNA, the CDR3 is TGCGCCAGCAGCGATGGGACTAGCGGGGGTGGGCAAGAGACCCAGTACTTC. It encodes CASSDGTSGGGQETQYF.